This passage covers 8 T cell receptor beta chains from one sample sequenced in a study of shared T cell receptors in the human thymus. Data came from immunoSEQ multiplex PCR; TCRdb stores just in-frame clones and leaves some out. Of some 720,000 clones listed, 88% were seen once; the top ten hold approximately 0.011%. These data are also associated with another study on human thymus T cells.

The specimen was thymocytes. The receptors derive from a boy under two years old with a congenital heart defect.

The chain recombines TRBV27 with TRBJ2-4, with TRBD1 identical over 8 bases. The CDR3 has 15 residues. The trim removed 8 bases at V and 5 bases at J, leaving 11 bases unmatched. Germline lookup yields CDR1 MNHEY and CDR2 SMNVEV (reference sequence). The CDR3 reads CASGLDRERQNIQYF. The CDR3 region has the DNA TGTGCCAGCGGATTGGACAGGGAGCGCCAAAACATTCAGTACTTC.

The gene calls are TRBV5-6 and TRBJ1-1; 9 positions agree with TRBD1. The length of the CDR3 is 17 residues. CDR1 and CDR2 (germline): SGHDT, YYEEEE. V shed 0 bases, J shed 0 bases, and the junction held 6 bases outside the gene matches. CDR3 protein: CASSLGGGQGVNTEAFF. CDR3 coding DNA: TGTGCCAGCAGCTTGGGGGGGGGACAGGGCGTGAACACTGAAGCTTTCTTT. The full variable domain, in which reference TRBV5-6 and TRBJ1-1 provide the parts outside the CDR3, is DAGVTQSPTHLIKTRGQQVTLRCSPKSGHDTVSWYQQALGQGPQFIFQYYEEEERQRGNFPDRFSGHQFPNYSSELNVNALLLGDSALYLCASSLGGGQGVNTEAFFGQGTRLTVV.

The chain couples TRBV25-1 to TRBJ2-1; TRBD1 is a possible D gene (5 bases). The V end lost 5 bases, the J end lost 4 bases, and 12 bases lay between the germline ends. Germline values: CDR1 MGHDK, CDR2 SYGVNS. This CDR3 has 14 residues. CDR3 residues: CASSTAGWYNEQFF. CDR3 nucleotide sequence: TGTGCCAGCAGTACGGCAGGGTGGTACAATGAGCAGTTCTTC.

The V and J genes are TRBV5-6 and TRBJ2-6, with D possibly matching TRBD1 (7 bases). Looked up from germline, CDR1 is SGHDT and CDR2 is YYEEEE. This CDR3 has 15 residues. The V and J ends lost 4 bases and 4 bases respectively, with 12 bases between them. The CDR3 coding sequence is TGTGCCAGCAGCCTCAGGGGGGACGGGGCCAACGTCCTGACTTTC. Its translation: CASSLRGDGANVLTF.

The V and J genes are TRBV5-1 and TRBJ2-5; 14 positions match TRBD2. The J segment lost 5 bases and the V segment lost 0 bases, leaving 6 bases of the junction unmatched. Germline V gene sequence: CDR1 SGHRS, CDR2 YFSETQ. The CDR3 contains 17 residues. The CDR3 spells CASSLAGTSGSIETQYF. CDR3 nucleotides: TGCGCCAGCAGCTTGGCCGGGACTAGCGGGAGTATCGAGACCCAGTACTTC.

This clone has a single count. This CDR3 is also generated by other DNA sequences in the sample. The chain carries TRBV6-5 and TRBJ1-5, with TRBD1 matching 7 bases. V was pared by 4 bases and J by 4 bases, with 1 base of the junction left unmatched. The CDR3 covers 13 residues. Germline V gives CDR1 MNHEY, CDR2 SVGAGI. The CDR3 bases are TGTGCCAGCAGTTGGGACAGAAATCAGCCCCAGCATTTT. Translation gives CASSWDRNQPQHF.

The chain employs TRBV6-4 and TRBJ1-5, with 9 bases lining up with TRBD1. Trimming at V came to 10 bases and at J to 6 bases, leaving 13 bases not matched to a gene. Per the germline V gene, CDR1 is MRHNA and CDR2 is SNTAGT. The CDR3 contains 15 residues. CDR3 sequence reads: CATGKQGALGQPQHF. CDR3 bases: TGTGCCACCGGAAAACAGGGGGCTTTGGGTCAGCCCCAGCATTTT.

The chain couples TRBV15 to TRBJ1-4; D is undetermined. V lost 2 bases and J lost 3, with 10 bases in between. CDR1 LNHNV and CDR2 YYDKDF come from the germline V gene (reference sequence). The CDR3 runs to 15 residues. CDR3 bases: TGTGCCACCAGCAGATCCCGTACGGCTAATGAAAAACTGTTTTTT. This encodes CATSRSRTANEKLFF. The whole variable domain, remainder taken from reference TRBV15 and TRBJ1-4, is DAMVIQNPRYQVTQFGKPVTLSCSQTLNHNVMYWYQQKSSQAPKLLFHYYDKDFNNEADTPDNFQSRRPNTSFCFLDIRSPGLGDTAMYLCATSRSRTANEKLFFGSGTQLSVL.